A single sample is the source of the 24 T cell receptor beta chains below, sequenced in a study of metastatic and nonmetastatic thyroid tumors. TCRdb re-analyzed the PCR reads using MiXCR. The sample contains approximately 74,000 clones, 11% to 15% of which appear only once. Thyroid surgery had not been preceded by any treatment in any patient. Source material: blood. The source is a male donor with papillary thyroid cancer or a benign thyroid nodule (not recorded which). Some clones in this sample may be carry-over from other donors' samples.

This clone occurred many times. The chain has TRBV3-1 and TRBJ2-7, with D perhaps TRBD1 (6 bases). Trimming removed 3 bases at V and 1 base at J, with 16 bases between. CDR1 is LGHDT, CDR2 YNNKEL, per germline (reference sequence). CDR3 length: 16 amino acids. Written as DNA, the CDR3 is TGTGCCAGCAGCCACGGACTGGGCCAGGGGTCCTACGAGCAGTACTTC. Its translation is CASSHGLGQGSYEQYF.

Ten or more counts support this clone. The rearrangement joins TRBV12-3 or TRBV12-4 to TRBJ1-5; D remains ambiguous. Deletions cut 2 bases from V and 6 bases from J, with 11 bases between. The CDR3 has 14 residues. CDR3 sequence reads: CASSLQRGGQPQHF. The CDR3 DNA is TGTGCCAGCAGTTTACAGCGGGGAGGTCAGCCCCAGCATTTT.

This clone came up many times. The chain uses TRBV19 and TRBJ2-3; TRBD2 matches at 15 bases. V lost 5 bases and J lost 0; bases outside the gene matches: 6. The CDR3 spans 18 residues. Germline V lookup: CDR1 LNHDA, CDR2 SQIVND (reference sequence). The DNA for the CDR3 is TGTGCCAGTAGTGGGGGACTAGCGGGAGGCCCTAGCACAGATACGCAGTATTTT. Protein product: CASSGGLAGGPSTDTQYF.

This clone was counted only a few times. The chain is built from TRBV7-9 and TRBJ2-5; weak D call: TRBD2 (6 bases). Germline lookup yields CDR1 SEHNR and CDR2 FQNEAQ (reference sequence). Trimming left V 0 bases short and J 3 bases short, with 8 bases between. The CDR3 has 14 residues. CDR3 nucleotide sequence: TGTGCCAGCAGCTTAGCGGGGGGAAAAGAGACCCAGTACTTC. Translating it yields CASSLAGGKETQYF.

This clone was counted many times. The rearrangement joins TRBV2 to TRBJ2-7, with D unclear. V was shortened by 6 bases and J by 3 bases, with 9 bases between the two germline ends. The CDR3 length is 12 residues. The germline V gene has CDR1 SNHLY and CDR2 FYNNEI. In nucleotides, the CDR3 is TGTGCCAGCAGGAGGCAAGACTACGAGCAGTACTTC. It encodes CASRRQDYEQYF.

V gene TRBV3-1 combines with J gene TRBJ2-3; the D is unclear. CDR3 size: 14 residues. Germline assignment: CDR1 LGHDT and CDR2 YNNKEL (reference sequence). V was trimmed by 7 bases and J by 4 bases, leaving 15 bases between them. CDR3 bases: TGTGCCAGCATCCCTCCAGGCGACGCAGATACGCAGTATTTT. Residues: CASIPPGDADTQYF.

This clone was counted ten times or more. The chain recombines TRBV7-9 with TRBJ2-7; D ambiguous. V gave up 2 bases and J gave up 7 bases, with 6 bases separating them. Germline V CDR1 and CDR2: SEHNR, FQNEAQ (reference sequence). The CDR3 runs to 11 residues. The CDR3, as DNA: TGTGCCAGCAGCTTAAGAGATGAGCAGTACGTC. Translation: CASSLRDEQYV.

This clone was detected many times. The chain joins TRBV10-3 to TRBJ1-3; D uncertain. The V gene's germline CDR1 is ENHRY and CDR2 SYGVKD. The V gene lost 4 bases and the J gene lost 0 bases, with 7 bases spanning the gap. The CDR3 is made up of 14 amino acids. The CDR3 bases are TGTGCCATCAGTGGAACGGTCTCTGGAAACACCATATATTTT. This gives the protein CAISGTVSGNTIYF.

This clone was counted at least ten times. CDR3 in DNA: TGCAGTGCTAGGAATAGCTTAGCAGATACGCAGTATTTT. This sequence encodes CSARNSLADTQYF. V and J are TRBV20-1 and TRBJ2-3; D is undetermined. The V gene lost 3 bases and the J gene lost 4 bases, with 11 bases spanning the gap. This CDR3 has 13 amino acids. Per the germline V gene, CDR1 is DFQATT and CDR2 is SNEGSKA (reference sequence).

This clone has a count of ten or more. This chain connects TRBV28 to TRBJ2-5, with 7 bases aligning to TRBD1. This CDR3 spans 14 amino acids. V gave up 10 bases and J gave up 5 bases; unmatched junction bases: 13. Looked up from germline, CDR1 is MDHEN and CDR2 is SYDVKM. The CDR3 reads CANLRQGVNETQYF. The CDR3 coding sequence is TGTGCCAACCTGCGGCAGGGGGTAAATGAGACCCAGTACTTC.

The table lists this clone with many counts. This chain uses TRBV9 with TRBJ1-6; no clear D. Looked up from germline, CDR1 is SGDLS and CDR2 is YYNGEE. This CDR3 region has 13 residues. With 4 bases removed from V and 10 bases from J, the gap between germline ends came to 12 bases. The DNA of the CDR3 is TGTGCCAGCAGCTTGATTGCCGGATCACCCCTCCACTTT. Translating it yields CASSLIAGSPLHF. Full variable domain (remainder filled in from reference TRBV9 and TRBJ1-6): DSGVTQTPKHLITATGQRVTLRCSPRSGDLSVYWYQQSLDQGLQFLIQYYNGEERAKGNILERFSAQQFPDLHSELNLSSLELGDSALYFCASSLIAGSPLHFGNGTRLTVT.

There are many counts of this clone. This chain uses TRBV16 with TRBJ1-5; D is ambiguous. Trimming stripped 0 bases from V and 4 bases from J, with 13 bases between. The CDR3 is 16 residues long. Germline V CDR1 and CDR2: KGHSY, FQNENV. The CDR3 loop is CASSQSFQRGNQPQHF. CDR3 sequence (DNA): TGTGCCAGCAGCCAATCATTCCAGCGAGGGAATCAGCCCCAGCATTTT.

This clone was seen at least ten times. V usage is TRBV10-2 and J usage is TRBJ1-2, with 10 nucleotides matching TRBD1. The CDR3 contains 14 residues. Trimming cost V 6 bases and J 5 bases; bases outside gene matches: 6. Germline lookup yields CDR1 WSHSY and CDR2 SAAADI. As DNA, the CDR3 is TGCGCCAGCAGAAGGACAGGGGGGGATTATGGCTACACCTTC. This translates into CASRRTGGDYGYTF.

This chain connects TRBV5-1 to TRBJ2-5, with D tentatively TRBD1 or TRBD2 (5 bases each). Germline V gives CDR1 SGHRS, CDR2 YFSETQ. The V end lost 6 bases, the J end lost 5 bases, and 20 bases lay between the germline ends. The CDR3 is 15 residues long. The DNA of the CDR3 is TGCGCCAGCACCTTCGAGGGGTCCCAAACGGAGACCCAGTACTTC. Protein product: CASTFEGSQTETQYF.

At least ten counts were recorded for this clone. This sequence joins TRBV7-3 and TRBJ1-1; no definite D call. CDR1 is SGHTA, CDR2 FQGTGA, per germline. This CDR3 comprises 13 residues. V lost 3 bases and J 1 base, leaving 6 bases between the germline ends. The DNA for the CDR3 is TGTGCCAGCAGCTTTACAGAGAACACTGAAGCTTTCTTT. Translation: CASSFTENTEAFF.

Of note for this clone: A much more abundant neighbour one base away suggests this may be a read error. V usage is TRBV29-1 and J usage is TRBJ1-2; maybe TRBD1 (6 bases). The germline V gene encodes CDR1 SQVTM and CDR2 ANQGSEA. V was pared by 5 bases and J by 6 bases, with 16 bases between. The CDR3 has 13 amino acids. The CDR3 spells CSVRQGGGDGYTF. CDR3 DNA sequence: TGCAGCGTTCGCCAGGGAGGGGGAGATGGCTACACCTTC.

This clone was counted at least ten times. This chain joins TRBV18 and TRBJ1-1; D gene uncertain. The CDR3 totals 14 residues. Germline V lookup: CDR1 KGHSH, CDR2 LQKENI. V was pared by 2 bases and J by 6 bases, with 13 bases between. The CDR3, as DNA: TGTGCCAGCTCACCAACGGAGGGATTCGCTGAAGCTTTCTTT. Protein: CASSPTEGFAEAFF.

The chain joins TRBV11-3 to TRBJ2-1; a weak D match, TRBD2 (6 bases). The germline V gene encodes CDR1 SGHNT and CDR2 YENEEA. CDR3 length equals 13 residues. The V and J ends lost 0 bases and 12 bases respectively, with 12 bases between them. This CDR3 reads CASSLDNPGGQFF. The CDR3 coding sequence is TGTGCCAGCAGCTTAGATAATCCCGGGGGGCAGTTCTTC.

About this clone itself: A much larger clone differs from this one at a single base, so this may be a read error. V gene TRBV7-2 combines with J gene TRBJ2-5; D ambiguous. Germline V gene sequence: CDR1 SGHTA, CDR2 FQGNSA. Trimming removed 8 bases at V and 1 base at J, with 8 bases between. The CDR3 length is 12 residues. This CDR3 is CASGAVQETQYF. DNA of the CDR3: TGTGCCAGCGGCGCCGTCCAAGAGACCCAGTACTTC.

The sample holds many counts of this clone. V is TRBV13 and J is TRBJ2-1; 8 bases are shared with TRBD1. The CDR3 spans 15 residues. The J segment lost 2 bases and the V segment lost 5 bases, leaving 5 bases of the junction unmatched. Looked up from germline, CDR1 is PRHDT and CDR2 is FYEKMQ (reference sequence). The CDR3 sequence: CASSLGQGPYNEQFF. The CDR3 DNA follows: TGTGCCAGCAGCCTCGGACAGGGACCCTACAATGAGCAGTTCTTC.

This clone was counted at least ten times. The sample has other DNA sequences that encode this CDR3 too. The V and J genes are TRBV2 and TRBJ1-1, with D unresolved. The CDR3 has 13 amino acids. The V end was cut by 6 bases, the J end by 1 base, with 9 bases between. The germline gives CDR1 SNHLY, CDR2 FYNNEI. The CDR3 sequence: CASRLTPNTEAFF. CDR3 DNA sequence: TGTGCCAGCAGATTGACACCGAACACTGAAGCTTTCTTT.

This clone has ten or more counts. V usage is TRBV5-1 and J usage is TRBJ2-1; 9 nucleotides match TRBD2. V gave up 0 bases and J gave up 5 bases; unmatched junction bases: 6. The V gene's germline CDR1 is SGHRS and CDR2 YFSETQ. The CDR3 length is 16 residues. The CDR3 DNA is TGCGCCAGCAGCTTGGATAGCGGGAGTAGCGACAATGAGCAGTTCTTC. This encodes CASSLDSGSSDNEQFF.

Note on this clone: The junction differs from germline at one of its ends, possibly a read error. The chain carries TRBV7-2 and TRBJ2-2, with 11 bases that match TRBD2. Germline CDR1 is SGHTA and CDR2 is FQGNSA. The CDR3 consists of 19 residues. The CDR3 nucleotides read TGTGCCAGCAGCTTATGCGGGTTTAGCGGGAGGGCCTTAACCGGGGAACTGTTTTTT. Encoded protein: CASSLCGFSGRALTGELFF.

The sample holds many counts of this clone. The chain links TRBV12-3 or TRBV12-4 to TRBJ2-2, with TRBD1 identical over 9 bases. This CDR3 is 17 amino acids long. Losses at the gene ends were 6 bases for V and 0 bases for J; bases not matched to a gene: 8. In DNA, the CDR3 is TGTGCCAGCAGACTGGGGACAGGGCGTGCGAACACCGGGGAGCTGTTTTTT. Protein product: CASRLGTGRANTGELFF.